The rows below give T cell receptor beta chains drawn from one sample of a study of control samples from healthy donors and cancer patients. Profiling relied on immunoSEQ multiplex PCR, and the TCRdb table lists in-frame clones only, not all of them. The sample lists 45,000 to 55,000 clones, roughly 95% occurring once. The sample comprised blood. The receptors originated from a man aged 25-45 years in good health. CDR3s include the opening cysteine and the closing phenylalanine or tryptophan. The order of the fields is clone size, J gene, D gene, V gene, CDR3 protein, CDR3 DNA. The D gene is left open where the match is weak. Expanded clones are given a class, and other clones once, few, many or no size at all.

.	TRBJ2-2	TRBD1	TRBV11-3	CASSLGDRGRLNTGELFF	TGTGCCAGCAGCTTAGGGGACAGGGGCCGCCTGAACACCGGGGAGCTGTTTTTT
once	TRBJ1-6	.	TRBV6-5	CASCGGGNSPLHF	TGTGCCAGCTGCGGTGGAGGGAATTCACCCCTCCACTTT
.	TRBJ2-5	.	TRBV18	CASSPPFGEETQYF	TGTGCCAGCTCACCACCGTTTGGGGAAGAGACCCAGTACTTC
.	TRBJ2-3	.	TRBV5-1	CASSLMASSTDTQYF	TGCGCCAGCAGCTTGATGGCGTCTAGCACAGATACGCAGTATTTT
.	TRBJ1-2	.	TRBV30	CASARDTYGYTF	TGTGCCTCTGCCCGGGACACCTATGGCTACACCTTC
.	TRBJ1-1	.	TRBV28	CASSLRNRVTEAFF	TGTGCCAGCAGTTTACGAAACAGGGTCACTGAAGCTTTCTTT
.	TRBJ2-7	.	TRBV2	CASSLLWNEQYF	TGTGCCAGCAGTCTGCTGTGGAACGAGCAGTACTTC
.	TRBJ2-2	.	TRBV5-8	CASSLGDTNTGELFF	TGTGCCAGCAGCTTGGGTGACACGAACACCGGGGAGCTGTTTTTT
.	TRBJ1-5	.	TRBV30	CAWSVLGFRGYSNQPQHF	TGTGCCTGGAGTGTACTTGGCTTTAGGGGATATAGCAATCAGCCCCAGCATTTT
.	TRBJ1-3	.	TRBV27	CASSLLGGSGNTIYF	TGTGCCAGCAGTTTGTTGGGGGGTAGTGGAAACACCATATATTTT
.	TRBJ1-1	.	TRBV5-1	CASSGQPNTEAFF	TGCGCCAGCTCCGGGCAGCCGAACACTGAAGCTTTCTTT
.	TRBJ1-2	.	TRBV5-1	CASSPESYGYTF	TGCGCCAGCAGCCCTGAGAGCTATGGCTACACCTTC
.	TRBJ2-7	.	TRBV6-5	CASSYSLDPSEQYF	TGTGCCAGCAGTTACTCGTTGGACCCCTCCGAGCAGTACTTC
.	TRBJ2-7	.	TRBV28	CASSPRGAGESYEQYF	TGTGCCAGCAGCCCGAGGGGGGCGGGAGAGTCCTACGAGCAGTACTTC
.	TRBJ2-7	TRBD2	TRBV11-2	CASSSYPRGGLAEQYF	TGTGCCAGCAGCTCCTACCCCAGGGGGGGACTAGCGGAGCAGTACTTC
.	TRBJ2-7	.	TRBV18	CASSASYEQYF	TGTGCCAGCTCAGCTTCCTACGAGCAGTACTTC
.	TRBJ1-1	.	TRBV18	CASSPTLANTEAFF	TGTGCCAGCTCACCCACTTTAGCGAACACTGAAGCTTTCTTT
.	TRBJ2-5	.	TRBV5-5	CASSFAGKETQYF	TGTGCCAGCAGCTTTGCCGGTAAAGAGACCCAGTACTTC
.	TRBJ2-7	.	TRBV5-1	CASSFGSLSYEQYF	TGCGCCAGCAGCTTTGGTAGTCTTTCCTACGAGCAGTACTTC
.	TRBJ2-7	.	TRBV7-3	CASSRDTGMEQYF	TGTGCCAGCTCCCGGGACACCGGAATGGAGCAGTACTTC
once	TRBJ2-6	.	TRBV6-5	CASRLVSGANVLTF	TGTGCCAGCAGGTTGGTCTCTGGGGCCAACGTCCTGACTTTC
once	TRBJ2-5	.	TRBV19	CASSIRETQYF	TGTGCCAGTAGTATAAGGGAGACCCAGTACTTC
.	TRBJ2-7	TRBD2	TRBV27	CASSSTASGRNYEQYF	TGTGCCAGCAGCTCAACCGCTAGCGGGAGGAACTACGAGCAGTACTTC
.	TRBJ1-2	.	TRBV12-3/TRBV12-4	CASSLTADYGYTF	TGTGCCAGCAGTTTAACGGCCGACTATGGCTACACCTTC
.	TRBJ2-7	TRBD2	TRBV7-8	CASSPTSGGAYEQYF	TGTGCCAGCAGCCCGACTAGCGGGGGTGCCTACGAGCAGTACTTC
.	TRBJ2-2	.	TRBV15	CATSRGVKNTGELFF	TGTGCCACCAGCAGAGGGGTTAAAAACACCGGGGAGCTGTTTTTT
.	TRBJ2-1	.	TRBV9	CASSRGPTNEQFF	TGTGCCAGCAGCCGCGGTCCTACCAATGAGCAGTTCTTC
.	TRBJ1-1	.	TRBV5-1	CASSLAAPTAPAFF	TGCGCCAGCAGCTTGGCGGCTCCCACAGCGCCGGCTTTCTTT
.	TRBJ2-5	TRBD2	TRBV5-4	CASSLGPAGALETQYF	TGTGCCAGCAGCTTGGGGCCAGCGGGAGCTTTGGAGACCCAGTACTTC
once	TRBJ1-1	.	TRBV6-5	CASTKGITEAFF	TGTGCCAGCACAAAGGGAATTACTGAAGCTTTCTTT
.	TRBJ1-2	.	TRBV5-4	CASSLQGDGYTF	TGTGCCAGCAGCTTACAAGGGGATGGCTACACCTTC
.	TRBJ2-4	.	TRBV5-6	CASSPEFLAKNIQYF	TGTGCCAGCAGCCCTGAGTTTCTAGCCAAAAACATTCAGTACTTC
.	TRBJ2-5	TRBD1	TRBV11-1	CASSRSGTGWRETQYF	TGTGCCAGCAGCCGTTCCGGGACAGGGTGGAGGGAGACCCAGTACTTC
.	TRBJ1-6	.	TRBV2	CASSVNRALPLHF	TGTGCCAGCAGTGTGAACAGGGCTCTGCCCCTCCACTTT
.	TRBJ2-3	TRBD1	TRBV29-1	CSAGTAGGTDTQYF	TGCAGCGCTGGGACAGCCGGGGGCACAGATACGCAGTATTTT
.	TRBJ2-7	.	TRBV3-1/TRBV3-2	CASSQADSSYEQYF	TGTGCCAGCAGCCAAGCTGACAGCTCCTACGAGCAGTACTTC
.	TRBJ2-1	.	TRBV28	CASSLEGWVGGDEQFF	TGTGCCAGCAGTTTAGAAGGGTGGGTTGGGGGCGATGAGCAGTTCTTC
.	TRBJ2-1	TRBD1	TRBV5-8	CASSSGTGGVNEQFF	TGTGCCAGCAGCTCCGGGACAGGGGGCGTCAATGAGCAGTTCTTC
once	TRBJ2-5	.	TRBV28	CASTNTGLIQETQYF	TGTGCCAGCACCAATACGGGACTGATCCAAGAGACCCAGTACTTC